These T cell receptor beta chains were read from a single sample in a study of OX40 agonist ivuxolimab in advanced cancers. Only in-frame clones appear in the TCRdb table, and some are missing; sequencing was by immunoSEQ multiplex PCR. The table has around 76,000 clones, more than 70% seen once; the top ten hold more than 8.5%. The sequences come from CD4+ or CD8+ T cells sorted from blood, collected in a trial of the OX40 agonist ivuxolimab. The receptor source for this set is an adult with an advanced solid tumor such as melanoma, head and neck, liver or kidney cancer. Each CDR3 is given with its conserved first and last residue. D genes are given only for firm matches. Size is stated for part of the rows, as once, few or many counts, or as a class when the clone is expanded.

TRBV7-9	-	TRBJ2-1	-	CASSNPGRTYNEQFF	TGTGCCAGCAGCAACCCAGGGCGCACCTACAATGAGCAGTTCTTC
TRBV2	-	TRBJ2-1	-	CASSGTDYNEQFF	TGTGCCAGCAGTGGAACTGACTACAATGAGCAGTTCTTC
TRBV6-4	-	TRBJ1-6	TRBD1	CASGGGTNSPLHF	TGTGCCAGCGGAGGGGGCACAAATTCACCCCTCCACTTT
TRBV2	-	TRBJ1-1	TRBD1	CASSSQGFDTEAFF	TGTGCCAGCAGTTCACAGGGGTTCGACACTGAAGCTTTCTTT
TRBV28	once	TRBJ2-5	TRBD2	CASSSLAMETQYF	TGTGCCAGCAGTTCACTAGCGATGGAGACCCAGTACTTC
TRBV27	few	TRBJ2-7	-	CASSSSYEQYF	TGTGCCAGCAGTTCCTCCTACGAGCAGTACTTC
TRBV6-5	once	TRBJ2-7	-	CASSSAGARGSYEQYF	TGTGCCAGCAGTTCCGCAGGGGCGCGTGGGTCCTACGAGCAGTACTTC
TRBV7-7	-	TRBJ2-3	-	CASSLGVRGDTQYF	TGTGCTAGCAGCTTAGGGGTTCGCGGAGATACGCAGTATTTT
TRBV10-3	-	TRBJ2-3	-	CAISPGGAGFYGTDTQYF	TGTGCCATCAGCCCGGGGGGCGCGGGTTTCTACGGCACAGATACGCAGTATTTT
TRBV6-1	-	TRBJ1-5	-	CASRGAGYSNQPQHF	TGTGCCAGCAGGGGAGCAGGGTATAGCAATCAGCCCCAGCATTTT
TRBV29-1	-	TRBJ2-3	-	CSGDRTGDTQYF	TGCAGCGGGGACCGAACGGGAGATACGCAGTATTTT
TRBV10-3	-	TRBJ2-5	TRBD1	CAISPGTGLQTQYF	TGTGCCATCAGCCCCGGGACAGGGCTGCAGACCCAGTACTTC
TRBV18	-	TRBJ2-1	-	CASSVRDGNEQFF	TGTGCCAGCTCCGTACGGGATGGTAATGAGCAGTTCTTC
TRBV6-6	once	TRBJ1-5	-	CASQGVSNQPQHF	TGTGCCAGTCAAGGGGTGAGCAATCAGCCCCAGCATTTT
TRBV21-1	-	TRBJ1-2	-	CASSKGEGRISFGYTF	TGTGCCAGCAGCAAAGGAGAAGGACGGATTAGCTTTGGCTACACCTTC